Below, 15 T cell receptor beta chains from the same sample are listed, as sequenced in a study of blood T cell repertoires in COVID-19. The table came from immunoSEQ multiplex PCR; TCRdb's copy has only in-frame clones and leaves some out. In the table there are about 380,000 clones, 85% to 90% of which are singletons. The source material was PBMCs or T cells enriched from blood (not recorded which). The receptors were gathered from a young woman who had recovered from COVID-19.

This clone appeared once. This chain uses TRBV6-1 with TRBJ1-5, with D tentatively TRBD1 (5 bases). Trimming removed 1 base at V and 8 bases at J, with 12 bases between. Germline V gene lookup returns CDR1 MNHNS and CDR2 SASEGT. The CDR3 runs to 14 residues. The DNA of the CDR3 is TGTGCCAGCAGTGAAGAGGTGACAGCTAAGCCCCAGCATTTT. Translating gives CASSEEVTAKPQHF.

This rearrangement joins TRBV28 to TRBJ1-3; a weak D match, TRBD1 (5 bases). This CDR3 has 15 residues. The germline V gene has CDR1 MDHEN and CDR2 SYDVKM. V dropped 6 bases and J dropped 2 bases, with 14 bases sitting between them. The CDR3 is CASSLRSRAGNTIYF. The CDR3 region has the DNA TGTGCCAGCAGCCTCCGAAGCAGGGCTGGAAACACCATATATTTT.

The chain is built from TRBV19 and TRBJ1-1; no definite D call. Germline values: CDR1 LNHDA, CDR2 SQIVND (reference sequence). Trimming stripped 0 bases from V and 5 bases from J, with 13 bases between. CDR3 length: 15 amino acids. The CDR3 here is CASSIEGRMTTEAFF. The CDR3 DNA reads as TGTGCCAGTAGTATAGAGGGCAGGATGACGACTGAAGCTTTCTTT.

The chain couples TRBV10-2 to TRBJ1-3; D unclear. Trimming took 5 bases from V and 2 from J, leaving 13 bases between them. Per the germline V gene, CDR1 is WSHSY and CDR2 is SAAADI. There are 15 residues in the CDR3. The CDR3 loop reads CASSQDRPTGNTIYF. In nucleotides, the CDR3 is TGCGCCAGCAGTCAGGATCGACCTACTGGAAACACCATATATTTT.

This clone was counted a single time. As DNA, the CDR3 is TGTGCCAGCAGTTACTCCGAGACTAGCGCGCGCTACGAGCAGTACTTC. Protein: CASSYSETSARYEQYF. The V call is TRBV6-6, the J call TRBJ2-7; 8 bases are a match to TRBD2. This CDR3 has 16 residues. Germline CDR1 is MNHNY and CDR2 is SVGAGI (reference sequence). V lost 0 bases and J lost 3; bases outside the gene matches: 7.

J is TRBJ1-5 and V is TRBV2, with 7 bases fitting TRBD1. The V gene end was trimmed by 6 bases and the J gene end by 6 bases; junction bases not matched to a gene: 8. The CDR3 consists of 14 residues. CDR1 and CDR2 from the germline V gene are SNHLY and FYNNEI. In DNA, the CDR3 is TGTGCCAGCAGCACCTACAGGGGCGGTCAGCCCCAGCATTTT. This encodes CASSTYRGGQPQHF.

Here the CDR3 DNA reads TGTGCCAGCAGCTTAGTACACTACGAGCAGTACTTC. It yields the protein CASSLVHYEQYF. This sequence joins TRBV11-2 and TRBJ2-7; D gene uncertain. This CDR3 is built from 12 residues. The germline V gene has CDR1 SGHAT and CDR2 FQNNGV. The V end was cut by 1 base, the J end by 3 bases, with 4 bases between.

The sample holds one count of this clone. This chain uses TRBV6-5 with TRBJ1-5; no clear D gene. This CDR3 has 13 amino acids. Per germline, CDR1 MNHEY and CDR2 SVGAGI. Trimming pared 6 bases from V and 9 bases from J, leaving 15 bases between. This CDR3 reads CASRIEGRAPQHF. The CDR3 nucleotides read TGTGCCAGCAGAATTGAAGGGAGAGCGCCCCAGCATTTT.

The chain links TRBV7-9 to TRBJ1-6, with 7 bases that match TRBD1. Germline lookup yields CDR1 SEHNR and CDR2 FQNEAQ (reference sequence). The CDR3 totals 15 residues. Trimming took 5 bases from V and 1 from J; bases not matched to a gene: 2. The CDR3 nucleotides read TGTGCCAGCAGCGAGGACAGGTCCTATAATTCACCCCTCCACTTT. Amino acid sequence: CASSEDRSYNSPLHF.

CDR3 in amino acids: CASSIGDRLSLKTQYF. The CDR3 DNA is TGTGCCAGTAGTATCGGCGACAGGTTATCCCTGAAGACCCAGTACTTC. The V and J genes are TRBV19 and TRBJ2-5, with TRBD1 as a possible D gene (6 bases). The germline V and J ends were trimmed by 3 bases and 6 bases, with 20 bases remaining between them. Germline V gives CDR1 LNHDA, CDR2 SQIVND (reference sequence). CDR3 length equals 16 residues.

The chain employs TRBV3-1 (or the pseudogene TRBV3-2) and TRBJ1-2, with D maybe TRBD1 (6 bases). Trimming pared 4 bases from V and 6 bases from J, leaving 12 bases between. The V gene's germline CDR1 is LGHDT and CDR2 YNNKEL (reference sequence). This CDR3 contains 13 residues. CDR3 nucleotides: TGTGCCAGCAGCCGGCAGGGGTATAATGGCTACACCTTC. Translation: CASSRQGYNGYTF.

This chain uses TRBV6-5 with TRBJ1-2; D is unresolved. The V and J ends lost 7 bases and 3 bases respectively, with 12 bases between them. Germline loops: CDR1 MNHEY, CDR2 SVGAGI. The CDR3 is 13 amino acids. CDR3 sequence reads: CASTPSEYYGYTF. For the CDR3, the DNA is TGTGCCAGCACCCCTAGCGAGTACTATGGCTACACCTTC.

This chain joins TRBV10-3 and TRBJ1-2; 9 bases align to TRBD1. Germline V gives CDR1 ENHRY, CDR2 SYGVKD. V dropped 3 bases and J dropped 4; count of bases not matched to a gene: 3. The CDR3 loop spans 14 amino acids. The CDR3 loop reads CAISDLTGGYGYTF. As DNA, the CDR3 is TGTGCCATCAGTGACCTGACAGGGGGCTATGGCTACACCTTC.

This chain joins TRBV18 and TRBJ2-2, with TRBD1 as a possible D gene (6 bases). Trimming cost V 6 bases and J 7 bases, with 12 bases left between them. The CDR3 spans 13 residues. The germline gives CDR1 KGHSH, CDR2 LQKENI. The CDR3, as DNA: TGTGCCAGCTCGTACAGGGATTTCGGGGAGCTGTTTTTT. Translating gives CASSYRDFGELFF.

The V and J genes are TRBV6-5 and TRBJ1-1; tentatively, D is TRBD1 (5 bases). The CDR3 is 14 residues long. Trimming took 7 bases from V and 0 from J, leaving 12 bases between them. CDR1 MNHEY and CDR2 SVGAGI come from the germline V gene. The CDR3 DNA reads as TGTGCCAGCATCCCTGGGGGGGTGAACACTGAAGCTTTCTTT. It specifies CASIPGGVNTEAFF.